This TCR beta chain was identified during a study of blood T cell repertoires in COVID-19. Study context: T cells, B-cell-depleted T cells, or PBMCs provided the cDNA or gDNA that served as material.

The table came from immunoSEQ multiplex PCR; TCRdb's copy has only in-frame clones and leaves some out. The sample carries more than 300,000 clones, 87% recorded once. A Seattle source enrolled patients during active infection and followed them longitudinally. Per germline, CDR1 SGHNT and CDR2 YYREEE (reference sequence). The CDR3 sequence is 16 residues long. V was pared by 4 bases and J by 0 bases, with 4 bases of the junction left unmatched. The chain links TRBV5-4 to TRBJ2-3, with TRBD2 matching over 11 bases. Sequenced material: peripheral blood. This sequence was found in a woman under 40 with COVID-19, enrolled during active disease. CDR3 region: CASSTRLAGSTDTQYF. The CDR3 coding sequence is TGTGCCAGCAGCACTCGACTAGCGGGGAGCACAGATACGCAGTATTTT.